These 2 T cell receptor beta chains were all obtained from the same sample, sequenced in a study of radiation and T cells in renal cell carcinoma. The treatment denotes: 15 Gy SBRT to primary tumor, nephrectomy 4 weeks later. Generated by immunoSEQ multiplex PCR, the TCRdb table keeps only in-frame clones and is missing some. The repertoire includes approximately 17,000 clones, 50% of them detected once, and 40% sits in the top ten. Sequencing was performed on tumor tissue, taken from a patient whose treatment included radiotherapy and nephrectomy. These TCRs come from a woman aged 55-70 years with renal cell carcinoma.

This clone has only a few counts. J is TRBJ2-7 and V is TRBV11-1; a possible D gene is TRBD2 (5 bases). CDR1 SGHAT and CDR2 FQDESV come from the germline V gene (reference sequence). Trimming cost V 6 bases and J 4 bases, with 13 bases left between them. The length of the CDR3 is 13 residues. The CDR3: CASSSGKKYEQYF. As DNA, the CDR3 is TGTGCCAGCAGTTCCGGGAAGAAGTACGAGCAGTACTTC.

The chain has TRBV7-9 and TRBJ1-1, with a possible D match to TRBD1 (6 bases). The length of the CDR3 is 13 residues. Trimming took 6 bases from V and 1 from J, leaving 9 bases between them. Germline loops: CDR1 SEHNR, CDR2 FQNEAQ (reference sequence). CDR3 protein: CASSRTANTEAFF. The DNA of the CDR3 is TGTGCCAGCAGTAGGACAGCGAACACTGAAGCTTTCTTT.